The 27 T cell receptor beta chains below come from one sample, sequenced in a study of shared T cell receptors in the human thymus. Sequencing used immunoSEQ multiplex PCR; TCRdb keeps in-frame clones, though not all of them. There are 700,000 or so clones in the sample; approximately 83% occur only once, and more than 0.008% lies in the top ten. These data were also reused for a study on human thymus T cells.

The sample consisted of thymocytes. Source of these receptors: a girl younger than two with a congenital heart defect.

This clone was observed a single time. The rearrangement uses TRBV27 and TRBJ1-1; 9 bases map to TRBD1. The CDR3 extends over 14 amino acids. CDR1 MNHEY and CDR2 SMNVEV come from the germline V gene (reference sequence). V lost 2 bases, J lost 8 bases, and 6 bases stayed unmatched. CDR3 DNA sequence: TGTGCCAGCAGTTTAGGGGGACAGGGAGTGGAAGCTTTCTTT. Its protein is CASSLGGQGVEAFF.

V and J are TRBV27 and TRBJ1-1; possibly TRBD1 for D (6 bases). The germline V and J ends were trimmed by 7 bases and 1 base, with 16 bases remaining between them. Germline values: CDR1 MNHEY, CDR2 SMNVEV (reference sequence). CDR3 length: 15 amino acids. CDR3 region: CASTPAGAPNTEAFF. CDR3 coding DNA: TGTGCCAGCACCCCGGCGGGGGCCCCGAACACTGAAGCTTTCTTT.

The genes are TRBV5-4 and TRBJ1-6; 9 bases map to TRBD1. With V trimmed by 3 bases and J by 5 bases, 9 bases remained unmatched. Germline assignment: CDR1 SGHNT and CDR2 YYREEE (reference sequence). CDR3 length: 17 residues. The CDR3 DNA reads as TGTGCCAGCAGCTGCCGGGACAGGGTTTGCAATAATTCACCCCTCCACTTT. Amino acid sequence: CASSCRDRVCNNSPLHF.

This clone occurred once. The chain employs TRBV5-6 and TRBJ1-2; TRBD1 is a possible D gene (5 bases). Trimming took off 0 bases at V and 8 bases at J, with 14 bases between the two ends. This CDR3 is 14 amino acids long. Germline V gives CDR1 SGHDT, CDR2 YYEEEE. The CDR3 DNA follows: TGTGCCAGCAGCTTGGTTATGGGGGGGTTCGGCTACACCTTC. Protein product: CASSLVMGGFGYTF.

This rearrangement joins TRBV5-5 to TRBJ1-2; TRBD1 is a possible D gene (6 bases). Germline V gene data show CDR1 as SGHKS and CDR2 as YYEKEE (reference sequence). V lost 7 bases, J lost 4 bases, and 17 bases lay in between. The CDR3 covers 14 residues. The CDR3 sequence is CASLTGKLGYGYTF. The CDR3, as DNA: TGTGCCAGCCTTACAGGGAAATTGGGCTATGGCTACACCTTC.

The V call is TRBV5-4, the J call TRBJ1-4; a possible D gene is TRBD1 (5 bases). The CDR3 loop spans 18 amino acids. CDR1 is SGHNT, CDR2 YYREEE, per germline (reference sequence). Trimming took off 1 base at V and 7 bases at J, with 23 bases between the two ends. The DNA of the CDR3 is TGTGCCAGCAGCTTGCTCCCAGGGAACCCCCAATCGGTTGAAAAACTGTTTTTT. The encoded protein is CASSLLPGNPQSVEKLFF.

This clone has a handful of counts. The chain recombines TRBV15 with TRBJ1-2; a possible D gene is TRBD1 (5 bases). The CDR3 spans 11 residues. With 4 bases removed from V and 5 bases from J, the gap between germline ends came to 5 bases. Germline values: CDR1 LNHNV, CDR2 YYDKDF (reference sequence). The CDR3 sequence: CATSTGYGYTF. The CDR3, as DNA: TGTGCCACCAGCACAGGGTATGGCTACACCTTC.

The chain employs TRBV7-2 and TRBJ1-2; TRBD1 matches at 9 bases. The germline V gene encodes CDR1 SGHTA and CDR2 FQGNSA. This CDR3 is 17 amino acids long. The V and J ends lost 3 bases and 4 bases, in that order; junction bases with no gene match: 12. CDR3 region: CASSFFEAGQGTYGYTF. CDR3 bases: TGTGCCAGCAGCTTTTTCGAAGCCGGACAGGGGACCTATGGCTACACCTTC.

The CDR3 nucleotides read TGTGCCAGCTCACCGGAAGTTTGGGGAGGACGGGGGAATGAAAAACTGTTTTTT. It yields the protein CASSPEVWGGRGNEKLFF. V gene TRBV18 combines with J gene TRBJ1-4; weak D call: TRBD1 (5 bases). The CDR3 extends over 18 amino acids. Germline-derived CDR1 and CDR2 are KGHSH and LQKENI. The V end was cut by 3 bases, the J end by 5 bases, with 22 bases between.

This clone turned up a few times. The chain carries TRBV5-1 and TRBJ2-2; the match to TRBD1 covers 7 bases. The CDR3 length is 17 residues. Germline trimming cut 0 bases from V and 6 bases from J; bases unmatched to any gene: 11. Germline V lookup: CDR1 SGHRS, CDR2 YFSETQ. CDR3 nucleotides: TGCGCCAGCAGCTTGGCCGTACTCGACAGGGAGTCCGGGGAGCTGTTTTTT. This encodes CASSLAVLDRESGELFF.

The chain has TRBV19 and TRBJ1-1; 9 bases align to TRBD1. The CDR3 sequence is 18 residues long. After removal of 3 bases from V and 5 bases from J, the junction contained 16 bases not matched to a gene. Germline loops: CDR1 LNHDA, CDR2 SQIVND (reference sequence). CDR3: CASSILLRNRGRKTEAFF. The CDR3 DNA sequence: TGTGCCAGTAGTATTTTACTCAGGAACAGGGGGCGAAAGACTGAAGCTTTCTTT.

This chain links TRBV4-1 with TRBJ1-4, with a weak D call TRBD1 (5 bases). Germline V CDR1 and CDR2: MGHRA, YSYEKL. Trimming pared 2 bases from V and 6 bases from J, leaving 13 bases between. The CDR3 sequence is 15 residues long. CDR3 nucleotide sequence: TGCGCCAGCAGCCAACCAGGGTTTCTCGATGAAAAACTGTTTTTT. Translation: CASSQPGFLDEKLFF.

The chain is built from TRBV14 and TRBJ2-7; no reliable D call. This CDR3 comprises 12 residues. Trimming removed 0 bases from V and 6 bases from J, with 6 bases in between. Germline loops: CDR1 SGHDN, CDR2 FVKESK. The CDR3 coding sequence is TGTGCCAGCAGCCAAGATCTGTGCGAGCAGTACTTC. As protein: CASSQDLCEQYF.

This rearrangement joins TRBV5-6 to TRBJ1-1; 7 bases are shared with TRBD1. J gave up 1 base and V 2 bases, and 11 bases lay outside the gene matches. CDR3 size: 17 residues. Germline CDR1 reads SGHDT; CDR2 reads YYEEEE. DNA for the CDR3: TGTGCCAGCAGCTTAGGGACAGTCCCCATGGGGAACACTGAAGCTTTCTTT. This codes for CASSLGTVPMGNTEAFF.

The rearrangement links TRBV5-1 to TRBJ2-3, with TRBD1 as a possible D gene (5 bases). V lost 2 bases, J lost 4 bases, and 14 bases lay in between. Germline assignment: CDR1 SGHRS and CDR2 YFSETQ. The length of the CDR3 is 15 residues. The CDR3 sequence: CASSFSPGQPDTQYF. CDR3 nucleotides: TGCGCCAGCAGCTTTAGCCCAGGGCAGCCAGATACGCAGTATTTT.

The chain uses TRBV11-3 and TRBJ1-5; D gene ambiguous. Germline CDR1 reads SGHNT; CDR2 reads YENEEA. The CDR3 contains 14 residues. Trimming cost V 4 bases and J 0 bases, with 7 bases left between them. This chain's CDR3 is CASSSGFSNQPQHF. CDR3 nucleotides: TGTGCCAGCAGCTCGGGATTTAGCAATCAGCCCCAGCATTTT.

The gene calls are TRBV7-9 and TRBJ1-6; tentative D call: TRBD1 (6 bases). Germline CDR1 is SEHNR and CDR2 is FQNEAQ (reference sequence). V lost 4 bases and J 6 bases, leaving 10 bases between the germline ends. The CDR3 is 14 amino acids. The DNA of the CDR3 is TGTGCCAGCAGCTCCCGACAGGTTAATTCACCCCTCCACTTT. As protein: CASSSRQVNSPLHF.

This chain links TRBV7-8 with TRBJ1-5, with a possible D match to TRBD1 (5 bases). Germline values: CDR1 SGHVS, CDR2 FQNEAQ. With 7 bases removed from V and 8 bases from J, the gap between germline ends came to 21 bases. The CDR3 runs to 15 residues. The CDR3 reads CASNPARGTGEPQHF. In DNA, the CDR3 is TGTGCCAGCAACCCCGCGCGGGGGACCGGGGAGCCCCAGCATTTT.

V gene TRBV6-1 combines with J gene TRBJ2-7; tentative D call: TRBD1 (5 bases). Trimming removed 1 base from V and 3 bases from J, with 13 bases in between. The CDR3 is 15 residues long. Germline V gives CDR1 MNHNS, CDR2 SASEGT. CDR3 in amino acids: CASSEEGQSYYEQYF. The CDR3 DNA reads TGTGCCAGCAGTGAAGAGGGGCAGAGCTACTACGAGCAGTACTTC.

The chain carries TRBV11-3 and TRBJ2-2, with D uncertain. Germline V gene data show CDR1 as SGHNT and CDR2 as YENEEA. This CDR3 comprises 15 residues. V lost 2 bases, J lost 4 bases, and 11 bases lay in between. CDR3 sequence (DNA): TGTGCCAGCAGCTTAAACAGATCCCCCACCGGGGAGCTGTTTTTT. Its protein is CASSLNRSPTGELFF.

This clone has a handful of counts. This sequence joins TRBV14 and TRBJ1-1, with D perhaps TRBD1 (5 bases). The CDR3 totals 14 residues. The germline V and J ends were trimmed by 7 bases and 0 bases, with 12 bases remaining between them. The germline V gene has CDR1 SGHDN and CDR2 FVKESK. The CDR3, as DNA: TGTGCCAGCACGATAGGGGCCTTGAACACTGAAGCTTTCTTT. It encodes CASTIGALNTEAFF. Looking up the rest from reference TRBV14 and TRBJ1-1 gives the full variable domain: EAGVTQFPSHSVIEKGQTVTLRCDPISGHDNLYWYRRVMGKEIKFLLHFVKESKQDESGMPNNRFLAERTGGTYSTLKVQPAELEDSGVYFCASTIGALNTEAFFGQGTRLTVV.

This chain's CDR3 is CASSLGAGGGYGYTF. As DNA, the CDR3 is TGTGCCAGCAGCTTAGGGGCTGGGGGCGGCTATGGCTACACCTTC. The genes are TRBV13 and TRBJ1-2, with D perhaps matching TRBD1 (6 bases). The germline V gene has CDR1 PRHDT and CDR2 FYEKMQ (reference sequence). The CDR3 is 15 amino acids. Deletions cut 0 bases from V and 4 bases from J, with 12 bases between.

The chain is built from TRBV19 and TRBJ1-1, with TRBD1 identical over 10 bases. V was clipped by 5 bases and J by 3 bases; unmatched bases: 12. The CDR3 has 17 amino acids. Germline V gives CDR1 LNHDA, CDR2 SQIVND (reference sequence). In nucleotides, the CDR3 is TGTGCCAGTAGTTTCCGGGACAGGGGTGCCGTGGACACTGAAGCTTTCTTT. Translating it yields CASSFRDRGAVDTEAFF.

The rearrangement links TRBV15 to TRBJ1-2, with D maybe TRBD1 (6 bases). Trimming took off 2 bases at V and 7 bases at J, with 17 bases between the two ends. CDR1 is LNHNV, CDR2 YYDKDF, per germline (reference sequence). The CDR3 spans 15 residues. CDR3 DNA sequence: TGTGCCACCAGCAGAAAAACCACAGGGATCGGTGGCTACACCTTC. Its translation is CATSRKTTGIGGYTF.

This CDR3 reads CASSWGQPLGGYTF. As DNA, the CDR3 is TGTGCCAGCAGCTGGGGACAGCCCCTGGGCGGCTACACCTTC. The chain links TRBV7-2 to TRBJ1-2; TRBD1 matches at 7 bases. CDR3 length: 14 residues. V trimming: 4 bases; J trimming: 8 bases; junction bases outside the gene matches: 10. Germline V lookup: CDR1 SGHTA, CDR2 FQGNSA.

The chain links TRBV27 to TRBJ2-4; D ambiguous. Looked up from germline, CDR1 is MNHEY and CDR2 is SMNVEV (reference sequence). V lost 4 bases and J lost 5, with 6 bases in between. CDR3 size: 12 residues. The chain's CDR3 is CASSSSENIQYF. Here the CDR3 DNA reads TGTGCCAGCAGTTCGTCAGAAAACATTCAGTACTTC.

V and J are TRBV4-1 and TRBJ1-6, with a weak D call TRBD1 (6 bases). Germline CDR1 reads MGHRA; CDR2 reads YSYEKL. CDR3 size: 17 residues. Trimming removed 1 base at V and 7 bases at J, with 17 bases between. The CDR3 sequence: CASSQVGSRGGNSPLHF. The CDR3 DNA is TGCGCCAGCAGCCAAGTTGGTTCCAGGGGTGGCAATTCACCCCTCCACTTT.